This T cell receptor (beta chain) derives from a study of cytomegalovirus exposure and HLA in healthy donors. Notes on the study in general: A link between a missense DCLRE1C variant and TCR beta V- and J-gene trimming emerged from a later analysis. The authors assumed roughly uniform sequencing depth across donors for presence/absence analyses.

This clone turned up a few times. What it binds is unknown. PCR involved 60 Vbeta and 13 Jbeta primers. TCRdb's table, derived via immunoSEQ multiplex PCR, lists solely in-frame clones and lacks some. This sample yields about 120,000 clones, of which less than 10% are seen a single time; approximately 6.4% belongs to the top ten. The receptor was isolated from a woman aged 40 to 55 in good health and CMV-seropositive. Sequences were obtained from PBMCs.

CDR3 loop: CASSTGQGDETQYF. The CDR3, as DNA: TGTGCCAGCAGCACGGGACAGGGGGATGAGACCCAGTACTTC. J is TRBJ2-5 and V is TRBV11-3; TRBD1 matches 11 bases. V shed 5 bases, J shed 5 bases, and the junction held 4 bases outside the gene matches. CDR3 length: 14 amino acids. CDR1 and CDR2 (germline): SGHNT, YENEEA.